This T cell receptor (beta chain) was identified during a study of STAT5B mutations in CD4+ large granular lymphocyte leukemia. Whole-study results and caveats: Top patient clones used TRBV06 genes more often: 8/27 versus 2/35 in controls.

Comment on this clone: The antigen remains undetermined.

Method: immunoSEQ multiplex PCR; TCRdb's copy keeps in-frame clones and lacks some. The sample lists thousands of clones; around four fifths were seen once. The V gene's germline CDR1 is LGHNA and CDR2 YSLEER. This CDR3 spans 16 amino acids. Deletions cut 0 bases from V and 0 bases from J, with 12 bases between. This receptor was taken from a man at least 80 years old with CD4+ T-cell large granular lymphocyte leukemia. Sequencing was carried out using PBMCs. This sequence joins TRBV4-3 and TRBJ2-7; tentatively, D is TRBD2 (5 bases). The CDR3 sequence: CASSQDHPGFSYEQYF. DNA for the CDR3: TGCGCCAGCAGCCAAGACCACCCGGGGTTCTCCTACGAGCAGTACTTC.